This T cell receptor (beta chain) was sequenced for a study of OX40 agonist ivuxolimab in advanced cancers. Study context: The study enrolled dose-escalation patients with hepatocellular carcinoma, melanoma, renal cell or head and neck cancer. Three partial responders included one hepatocellular carcinoma patient and two cutaneous melanoma patients. Study-wide points: Which antigen the expanded peripheral T cells recognized is unknown.

For this clone: The antigen remains undetermined.

This CDR3 comprises 16 residues. J was trimmed by 0 bases and V by 3 bases; bases with no gene match: 5. CDR1 and CDR2 from the germline V gene are SGHVS and FNYEAQ. Only in-frame clones appear in the TCRdb table, and some are missing; sequencing was by immunoSEQ multiplex PCR. The sample has about 53,000 clones, around 82% seen once; the top ten hold 4.5% to 5.5%. The receptor comes from an adult with an advanced solid tumor such as melanoma, head and neck, liver or kidney cancer. J is TRBJ2-7 and V is TRBV7-6, with TRBD2 matching 10 bases. The material sequenced was CD4+ or CD8+ T cells sorted from blood, taken in a trial of the OX40 agonist ivuxolimab. The CDR3 here is CASSLAASGSSYEQYF. The CDR3 nucleotides are TGTGCCAGCAGCTTGGCGGCTAGCGGGAGCTCCTACGAGCAGTACTTC.